The 24 T cell receptor beta chains presented below share a single source sample, sequenced in a study of response to subunit inactivated influenza vaccine. Each CDR3 protein gets one entry after TCRdb re-called the RT-PCR reads with MiXCR. The data hold 610,000 or so distinct CDR3 sequences, with 14% observed a single time. The material sequenced was PBMCs from blood, taken approximately 13 days after vaccination. The receptors come from a middle-aged man who received an inactivated influenza vaccine.

The chain uses TRBV4-3 and TRBJ2-2; D gene uncertain. V was trimmed by 0 bases and J by 9 bases, leaving 8 bases between them. The CDR3 length is 13 residues. CDR1 and CDR2 (germline): LGHNA, YSLEER. The CDR3 protein is CASSQEIGRELFF. CDR3 nucleotide sequence: TGCGCCAGCAGCCAAGAGATCGGAAGGGAGCTGTTTTTT.

The rearrangement uses TRBV2 and TRBJ1-1; D uncertain. Deletions cut 9 bases from V and 3 bases from J, with 11 bases between. Germline loops: CDR1 SNHLY, CDR2 FYNNEI. The CDR3 spans 12 residues. CDR3 region: CARNRAHTEAFF. The DNA of the CDR3 is TGTGCCAGGAACCGGGCCCACACTGAAGCTTTCTTT.

This clonotype was detected many times. This sequence joins TRBV20-1 and TRBJ1-3, with D hard to call. This CDR3 has 11 amino acids. CDR1 is DFQATT, CDR2 SNEGSKA, per germline (reference sequence). V was cut by 6 bases and J by 9 bases, with 12 bases left in between. The CDR3 bases are TGCAGTGCCGGACGAGTGGGCACCATATATTTT. Its translation is CSAGRVGTIYF.

There are a few counts of this clonotype. The rearrangement joins TRBV12-3 or TRBV12-4 to TRBJ2-6; 7 nucleotides agree with TRBD2. The CDR3 runs 15 residues. Unmatched junction bases numbered 6, after V lost 6 bases and J lost 4 bases. The CDR3 loop is CASRTSWAGANVLTF. As DNA, the CDR3 is TGTGCCAGCAGGACTAGCTGGGCCGGGGCCAACGTCCTGACTTTC.

This clonotype has more than one count but fewer than ten. The chain employs TRBV7-9 and TRBJ2-5, with 8 bases matching TRBD2. The CDR3 is 14 amino acids. Germline V gene sequence: CDR1 SEHNR, CDR2 FQNEAQ (reference sequence). The J segment lost 1 base and the V segment lost 5 bases, leaving 3 bases of the junction unmatched. CDR3 sequence (DNA): TGTGCCAGCAGCACTACTAGCGGCCAAGAGACCCAGTACTTC. As protein: CASSTTSGQETQYF.

The chain has TRBV5-1 and TRBJ2-3, with 12 positions matching TRBD2. From germline, CDR1 is SGHRS and CDR2 YFSETQ. With V trimmed by 4 bases and J by 7 bases, 10 bases remained unmatched. The CDR3 is 16 residues long. The CDR3 nucleotides read TGCGCCAGCAGCGTTGCCCTAGCGGGAGGGATTAATACGCAGTATTTT. This codes for CASSVALAGGINTQYF.

The chain recombines TRBV18 with TRBJ2-5, with TRBD1 matching 10 bases. The germline CDR1 and CDR2 sequences are KGHSH and LQKENI. V trimming: 0 bases; J trimming: 14 bases; junction bases outside the gene matches: 9. CDR3 length: 14 amino acids. The CDR3 coding sequence is TGTGCCAGCTCACCACCGACAGGGGGCTCTACCTTATACTTC. This sequence encodes CASSPPTGGSTLYF.

There are a few counts of this clonotype. The rearrangement links TRBV20-1 to TRBJ2-3; D is perhaps TRBD2 (6 bases). The CDR3 totals 13 residues. Trimming removed 6 bases from V and 3 bases from J, with 13 bases in between. Germline lookup yields CDR1 DFQATT and CDR2 SNEGSKA (reference sequence). The CDR3 reads CSALGTATDTQYF. The CDR3 nucleotides read TGCAGTGCCCTCGGGACTGCGACAGATACGCAGTATTTT.

This chain joins TRBV20-1 and TRBJ2-1; D not certain. V dropped 0 bases and J dropped 4 bases, with 7 bases sitting between them. CDR3 length equals 13 residues. CDR1 is DFQATT and CDR2 is SNEGSKA in the germline V gene (reference sequence). In DNA form, the CDR3 reads TGCAGTGCTAGAGATCGAAAATACAATGAGCAGTTCTTC. As protein: CSARDRKYNEQFF.

The table lists this clonotype with a few counts. The chain uses TRBV7-3 and TRBJ1-3, with D hard to call. The CDR3 consists of 15 residues. Trimming pared 6 bases from V and 1 base from J, leaving 13 bases between. Germline CDR1 and CDR2: SGHTA and FQGTGA. In DNA, the CDR3 is TGTGCCAGCAGTCCAAGCGCGGGGTCTGGAAACACCATATATTTT. It translates to CASSPSAGSGNTIYF.

The CDR3 sequence is CSARQVLSNQPQHF. The CDR3 DNA follows: TGCAGTGCGAGACAGGTTCTTTCAAATCAGCCCCAGCATTTT. The V gene is TRBV20-1, the J gene TRBJ1-5, with D perhaps TRBD1 (6 bases). Germline V lookup: CDR1 DFQATT, CDR2 SNEGSKA (reference sequence). V shed 6 bases and J shed 4 bases, with 16 bases lying between them. The CDR3 is 14 residues long.

This clonotype showed up many times. The rearrangement uses TRBV11-3 and TRBJ2-7, with D unresolved. The ends were cut back, 1 base at V and 7 bases at J, with 11 bases in the middle. Per the germline V gene, CDR1 is SGHNT and CDR2 is YENEEA. The CDR3 covers 13 residues. CDR3 residues: CASSLVVGGEQYF. In nucleotides, the CDR3 is TGTGCCAGCAGCTTAGTAGTGGGTGGAGAGCAGTACTTC.

The chain recombines TRBV29-1 with TRBJ1-5, with D possibly matching TRBD1 (5 bases). The CDR3 extends over 13 amino acids. Germline V gene sequence: CDR1 SQVTM, CDR2 ANQGSEA. Trimming took off 4 bases at V and 6 bases at J, with 13 bases between the two ends. CDR3 in amino acids: CSVAWGYGQPQHF. The CDR3 bases are TGCAGCGTTGCTTGGGGCTACGGTCAGCCCCAGCATTTT.

This clonotype was observed a few times. The J gene is TRBJ2-6, the V gene TRBV6-5, with D perhaps matching TRBD1 (5 bases). In germline, CDR1 is MNHEY, CDR2 SVGAGI. The CDR3 sequence is 18 residues long. With 7 bases removed from V and 1 base from J, the gap between germline ends came to 20 bases. CDR3 sequence (DNA): TGTGCCAGCACCTACTGGGGCAGGTCAGAGTCTGGGGCCAACGTCCTGACTTTC. As protein: CASTYWGRSESGANVLTF.

The rearrangement uses TRBV20-1 and TRBJ2-7; D not certain. In germline, CDR1 is DFQATT, CDR2 SNEGSKA (reference sequence). Trimming took 4 bases from V and 5 from J, leaving 12 bases between them. This CDR3 is built from 12 residues. Here the CDR3 reads CSAIGPLNEQYF. As DNA, the CDR3 is TGCAGTGCTATCGGACCGTTGAACGAGCAGTACTTC.

The J gene is TRBJ2-1, the V gene TRBV7-2; 12 nucleotides agree with TRBD2. V lost 5 bases and J lost 7; bases outside the gene matches: 6. Germline loops: CDR1 SGHTA, CDR2 FQGNSA. The CDR3 is made up of 15 amino acids. This CDR3 is CASSPSGGVRNEQFF. The CDR3 nucleotides are TGTGCCAGCAGCCCTAGCGGGGGGGTTAGAAATGAGCAGTTCTTC.

V and J are TRBV6-1 and TRBJ2-5; 14 bases match TRBD2. This CDR3 has 19 residues. CDR1 and CDR2 (germline): MNHNS, SASEGT. V lost 6 bases, J lost 6 bases, and 18 bases stayed unmatched. This CDR3 is CASSAPGLAGEMVKKTQYF. CDR3 in DNA: TGTGCCAGCAGCGCCCCGGGACTAGCGGGAGAGATGGTGAAGAAGACCCAGTACTTC.

For the CDR3, the DNA is TGTGCCAGCAGTTACGTTTCAGGGGGGACGGGTAATTCACCCCTCCACTTT. This sequence encodes CASSYVSGGTGNSPLHF. V usage is TRBV6-5 and J usage is TRBJ1-6, with TRBD1 matching over 7 bases. The CDR3 runs to 17 residues. Losses at the gene ends were 2 bases for V and 6 bases for J; bases not matched to a gene: 10. CDR1 is MNHEY and CDR2 is SVGAGI in the germline V gene.

The rearrangement joins TRBV29-1 to TRBJ2-1, with 9 bases aligning to TRBD2. V trimming: 3 bases; J trimming: 3 bases; junction bases outside the gene matches: 6. CDR3 length: 15 amino acids. CDR1 SQVTM and CDR2 ANQGSEA come from the germline V gene. The CDR3 sequence is CSVDGLAGSYNEQFF. CDR3 sequence (DNA): TGCAGCGTTGATGGCCTAGCGGGAAGCTACAATGAGCAGTTCTTC.

The chain employs TRBV20-1 and TRBJ2-3, with TRBD2 matching over 10 bases. With V trimmed by 4 bases and J by 1 base, 5 bases remained unmatched. The CDR3 contains 15 residues. The germline gives CDR1 DFQATT, CDR2 SNEGSKA (reference sequence). DNA of the CDR3: TGCAGTGCTAAAGGTCTAGCGGGAGGCACAGATACGCAGTATTTT. Amino acid sequence: CSAKGLAGGTDTQYF.

The J gene is TRBJ1-1, the V gene TRBV5-1; 8 nucleotides line up with TRBD1. The V gene end was trimmed by 0 bases and the J gene end by 7 bases; junction bases not matched to a gene: 8. The germline V gene encodes CDR1 SGHRS and CDR2 YFSETQ. The CDR3 runs to 15 residues. CDR3 in DNA: TGCGCCAGCAGCTTGGGGACAGGGTGGCGGAGTGAAGCTTTCTTT. Its protein is CASSLGTGWRSEAFF.

This clonotype showed up many times. The chain couples TRBV12-3 or TRBV12-4 to TRBJ2-7, with D possibly matching TRBD1 (5 bases). CDR3 length: 14 amino acids. V lost 6 bases, J lost 1 base, and 13 bases lay in between. This CDR3 reads CASSRRTGSYEQYF. CDR3 DNA sequence: TGTGCCAGCAGCCGGAGAACAGGATCCTACGAGCAGTACTTC.

The chain's CDR3 is CASSLLQGFNTQYF. In DNA form, the CDR3 reads TGTGCCAGCAGCCTCCTACAGGGGTTTAATACGCAGTATTTT. The V gene is TRBV7-2, the J gene TRBJ2-3; 7 bases fit TRBD1. The CDR3 contains 14 residues. V was pared by 5 bases and J by 7 bases, with 9 bases of the junction left unmatched. Germline values: CDR1 SGHTA, CDR2 FQGNSA.

The chain employs TRBV7-2 and TRBJ1-5, with D possibly being TRBD1 (6 bases). The V gene's germline CDR1 is SGHTA and CDR2 FQGNSA. The V end lost 5 bases, the J end lost 7 bases, and 18 bases lay between the germline ends. The CDR3 is made up of 15 amino acids. In DNA form, the CDR3 reads TGTGCCAGCAGCCTCGTGATGGGGGGCAGGCAGCCCCAGCATTTT. Translating gives CASSLVMGGRQPQHF.